The 20 T cell receptor beta chains in this list originate from one sample, sequenced in a study of blood T cells in healthy people across ages. Primed by a sample-barcoded 5' primer and a J-beta primer mix, a second PCR proceeded for 7 to 11 cycles. Each CDR3 protein is one row after TCRdb ran MiXCR on the 5' RACE reads. The sample has approximately 940,000 distinct CDR3 sequences; about 48% are singletons. The sequencing sample was made of blood. These receptors were collected from a man aged 25 to 45 in good health.

The V and J genes are TRBV6-5 and TRBJ1-2; possibly TRBD1 for D (5 bases). CDR3 length equals 16 residues. Germline CDR1 MNHEY, CDR2 SVGAGI. The V end lost 8 bases, the J end lost 3 bases, and 22 bases lay between the germline ends. This CDR3 is CASATGTGLLDYGYTF. CDR3 sequence (DNA): TGTGCCAGCGCCACCGGGACGGGCTTACTCGACTATGGCTACACCTTC.

V and J are TRBV11-3 and TRBJ2-3; a weak D match, TRBD2 (5 bases). Looked up from germline, CDR1 is SGHNT and CDR2 is YENEEA. Trimming left V 5 bases short and J 0 bases short, with 12 bases between. The CDR3 length is 15 residues. CDR3 amino acids: CASSRVAGSTDTQYF. The CDR3 DNA is TGTGCCAGCAGCCGTGTGGCGGGTAGCACAGATACGCAGTATTTT.

This chain uses TRBV7-8 with TRBJ2-7, with 8 bases lining up with TRBD2. The CDR3 totals 16 residues. The V gene end was trimmed by 3 bases and the J gene end by 3 bases; junction bases not matched to a gene: 10. Per germline, CDR1 SGHVS and CDR2 FQNEAQ. The CDR3 DNA reads as TGTGCCAGCAGCTTGGGCCGACTAGCGCTGGTCTACGAGCAGTACTTC. Residues: CASSLGRLALVYEQYF.

In this sample, this clonotype turned up a few times. The chain couples TRBV28 to TRBJ2-3; D is ambiguous. Germline V CDR1 and CDR2: MDHEN, SYDVKM. V dropped 5 bases and J dropped 1 base, with 7 bases sitting between them. This CDR3 is built from 13 residues. CDR3 sequence: CASSTPGTDTQYF. CDR3 nucleotides: TGTGCCAGCAGTACCCCGGGCACAGATACGCAGTATTTT.

This clonotype was seen just once. The rearrangement uses TRBV6-2 or TRBV6-3 and TRBJ1-5; maybe TRBD1 (6 bases). Germline lookup yields CDR1 MNHEY and CDR2 SVGEGT. The CDR3 consists of 16 residues. Deletions cut 2 bases from V and 2 bases from J, with 13 bases between. Written as DNA, the CDR3 is TGTGCCAGCAGTTACACGACAGGTGTGGGCAATCAGCCCCAGCATTTT. Protein product: CASSYTTGVGNQPQHF.

Comments on this clonotype: Its ends do not fully match the called genes, so a read error is possible. The chain joins TRBV5-1 to TRBJ2-3; no reliable D call. This CDR3 spans 14 amino acids. CDR1 and CDR2 from the germline V gene are SGHRS and YFSETQ. The CDR3: CAGSLDGATDTQYF. The CDR3 nucleotides are TGCGCCGGCAGCTTGGATGGAGCCACAGATACGCAGTATTTT.

This clonotype was seen more than once but under ten times. This sequence joins TRBV20-1 and TRBJ2-7, with D possibly being TRBD1 (6 bases). The length of the CDR3 is 12 residues. V was clipped by 6 bases and J by 0 bases, with 9 bases between them. CDR1 and CDR2 from the germline V gene are DFQATT and SNEGSKA (reference sequence). The DNA for the CDR3 is TGCAGTGCGATCAGGGGCTCCTACGAGCAGTACTTC. Its protein is CSAIRGSYEQYF.

In its sample, this clonotype was seen a few times. The chain carries TRBV4-1 and TRBJ2-1; 10 bases match TRBD2. CDR3 size: 14 residues. V was pared by 5 bases and J by 4 bases, with 2 bases of the junction left unmatched. The V gene's germline CDR1 is MGHRA and CDR2 YSYEKL. DNA of the CDR3: TGCGCCAGCAGCGGGACTAGCGTTTACAATGAGCAGTTCTTC. This encodes CASSGTSVYNEQFF.

The CDR3 reads CASSHRGGNEQFF. The CDR3 DNA is TGCGCCAGCAGCCATCGGGGGGGCAATGAGCAGTTCTTC. V is TRBV5-1 and J is TRBJ2-1, with TRBD2 identical over 8 bases. Germline assignment: CDR1 SGHRS and CDR2 YFSETQ. The V segment lost 4 bases and the J segment 6 bases; nucleotides outside the gene matches: 3. This CDR3 has 13 residues.

This chain links TRBV29-1 with TRBJ2-4; the match to TRBD2 covers 9 bases. TRBJ2-5 explains the end of the DNA better; the J call may be wrong. The CDR3 has 14 residues. The germline V gene has CDR1 SQVTM and CDR2 ANQGSEA. The CDR3 here is CSVGGGAGQETQYF. Here the CDR3 DNA reads TGCAGCGTTGGCGGGGGGGCAGGACAAGAGACCCAGTACTTC.

In its sample, this clonotype was seen a few times. This chain joins TRBV11-2 and TRBJ2-7; 8 bases match TRBD1. V trimming: 5 bases; J trimming: 4 bases; junction bases outside the gene matches: 10. This CDR3 contains 15 residues. Germline V gives CDR1 SGHAT, CDR2 FQNNGV. The CDR3 here is CASSPLQGGRYEQYF. CDR3 in DNA: TGTGCCAGCAGCCCCCTACAGGGGGGTCGATACGAGCAGTACTTC.

This clonotype appeared a few times. This chain links TRBV20-1 with TRBJ2-7; possibly TRBD1 or TRBD2 for D (6 bases each). Trimming stripped 4 bases from V and 3 bases from J, with 10 bases between. This CDR3 region has 12 residues. In germline, CDR1 is DFQATT, CDR2 SNEGSKA (reference sequence). CDR3: CSAMKGGYEQYF. The CDR3 bases are TGCAGTGCTATGAAGGGGGGCTACGAGCAGTACTTC.

CDR3 nucleotide sequence: TGTGCCAGCAGTTTCAGGACTAGCGGCAATGAGCAGTACTTC. It yields the protein CASSFRTSGNEQYF. The chain couples TRBV6-2 or TRBV6-3 to TRBJ2-7; 10 positions match TRBD2. Unmatched junction bases numbered 7, after V lost 4 bases and J lost 7 bases. In germline, CDR1 is MNHEY, CDR2 SVGEGT. The CDR3 contains 14 residues.

The chain uses TRBV25-1 and TRBJ2-5; perhaps TRBD2 as D (7 bases). The J call may be faulty, since TRBJ2-7 better matches the DNA end. Per the germline V gene, CDR1 is MGHDK and CDR2 is SYGVNS. CDR3 length equals 15 residues. CDR3 loop: CASSPGGGDSYEQYF. The DNA for the CDR3 is TGTGCCAGCAGTCCCGGAGGGGGGGACTCCTACGAGCAGTACTTC.

The genes are TRBV12-3 or TRBV12-4 and TRBJ2-3; no clear D. The CDR3 extends over 14 amino acids. V was clipped by 2 bases and J by 6 bases, with 12 bases between them. CDR3 bases: TGTGCCAGCAGTTTAAGGTCAGCCGGGGATACGCAGTATTTT. Protein sequence: CASSLRSAGDTQYF.

The chain combines TRBV7-8 with TRBJ1-5; D call uncertain. CDR1 is SGHVS, CDR2 FQNEAQ, per germline. V was shortened by 5 bases and J by 7 bases, with 21 bases between the two germline ends. This CDR3 spans 16 amino acids. Written as DNA, the CDR3 is TGTGCCAGCAGCGACCGCCTTCGGGGTACGGAACAGCCCCAGCATTTT. It translates to CASSDRLRGTEQPQHF.

In its sample, this clonotype was seen a few times. A single base separates this from a much larger clone, so it may be a read error. This chain links TRBV6-2 or TRBV6-3 with TRBJ2-1; 14 nucleotides line up with TRBD2. The DNA end is a closer match to TRBJ2-7, so the J assignment may be wrong. Looked up from germline, CDR1 is MNHEY and CDR2 is SVGEGT. CDR3 length equals 17 residues. The CDR3 loop reads CASSRTSGGQVANEQYF. For the CDR3, the DNA is TGTGCCAGCAGCCGGACTAGCGGGGGGCAAGTAGCCAATGAGCAGTACTTC.

This chain links TRBV10-3 with TRBJ2-7; D gene ambiguous. V lost 0 bases and J lost 3, with 3 bases in between. The CDR3 has 12 amino acids. Germline V gene lookup returns CDR1 ENHRY and CDR2 SYGVKD. The CDR3 region has the DNA TGTGCCATCAGTGAGTCGATCTACGAGCAGTACTTC. The encoded protein is CAISESIYEQYF.

On this clonotype: The junction departs from germline at one end; a sequencing error may be responsible. This chain joins TRBV12-3 or TRBV12-4 and TRBJ2-5; TRBD2 matches 7 bases. There are 14 residues in the CDR3. The CDR3: CAGSWVPRGREQYF. CDR3 nucleotide sequence: TGTGCCGGCAGTTGGGTCCCTAGAGGGAGGGAGCAGTACTTC.

This clonotype was seen a few times. The chain employs TRBV6-2 or TRBV6-3 and TRBJ2-1, with unresolved D. CDR3 size: 16 residues. In germline, CDR1 is MNHEY, CDR2 SVGEGT. The V end was cut by 5 bases, the J end by 0 bases, with 14 bases between. The CDR3 is CASSATLVNSYNEQFF. The CDR3 bases are TGTGCCAGCAGTGCGACCCTAGTGAACTCCTACAATGAGCAGTTCTTC.